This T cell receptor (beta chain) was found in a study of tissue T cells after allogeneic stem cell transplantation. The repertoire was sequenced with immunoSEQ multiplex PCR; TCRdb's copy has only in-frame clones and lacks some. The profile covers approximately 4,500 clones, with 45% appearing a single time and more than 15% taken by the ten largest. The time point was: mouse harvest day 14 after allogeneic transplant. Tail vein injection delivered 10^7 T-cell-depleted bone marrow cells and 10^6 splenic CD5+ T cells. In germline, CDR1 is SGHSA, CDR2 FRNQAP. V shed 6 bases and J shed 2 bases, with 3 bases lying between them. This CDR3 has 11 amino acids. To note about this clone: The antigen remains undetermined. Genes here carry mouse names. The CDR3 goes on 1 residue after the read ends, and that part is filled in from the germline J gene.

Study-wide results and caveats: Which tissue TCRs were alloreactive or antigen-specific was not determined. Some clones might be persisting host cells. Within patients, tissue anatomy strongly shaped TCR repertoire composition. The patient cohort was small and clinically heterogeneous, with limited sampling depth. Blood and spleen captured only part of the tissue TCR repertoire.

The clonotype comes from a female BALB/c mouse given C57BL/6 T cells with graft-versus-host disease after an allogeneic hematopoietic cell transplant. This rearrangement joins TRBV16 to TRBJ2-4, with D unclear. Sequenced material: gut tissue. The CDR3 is CASRTQNTLYF. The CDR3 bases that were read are TGTGCAAGCAGAACTCAAAACACCTTGTAC.